The 22 T cell receptor beta chains presented below share a single source sample, sequenced in a study of shared clonotypes between healthy human individuals. Only in-frame clones appear in the TCRdb table, and some are missing; sequencing was by immunoSEQ multiplex PCR. The table lists some 360,000 clones, roughly 80% of them singletons, with under 11% in the top ten. Sequenced input: memory CD4+ T cells sorted from blood. Subset: CD45RA-negative fraction. Every receptor here comes from a man aged 30 to 39 in good health.

Of note for this clone: Other DNA sequences of this sample code for an identical CDR3. The chain recombines TRBV11-1 with TRBJ1-1; D uncertain. The CDR3 has 13 amino acids. Germline V lookup: CDR1 SGHAT, CDR2 FQDESV (reference sequence). V lost 3 bases and J 3 bases, leaving 8 bases between the germline ends. The CDR3 region is CASSLDRDTEAFF. Written as DNA, the CDR3 is TGTGCCAGCAGCTTGGACCGCGACACTGAAGCTTTCTTT.

This chain joins TRBV27 and TRBJ2-7; TRBD2 agrees at 11 bases. Germline V gives CDR1 MNHEY, CDR2 SMNVEV (reference sequence). J lost 5 bases, V lost 4 bases, and 7 bases had no gene match. The CDR3 covers 15 residues. This CDR3 reads CASSSILAGAHEQYF. CDR3 nucleotides: TGTGCCAGCAGTTCAATACTAGCGGGAGCGCACGAGCAGTACTTC.

The chain carries TRBV2 and TRBJ2-7; 9 bases agree with TRBD1. The CDR3 runs to 15 residues. J was trimmed by 5 bases and V by 1 base; bases with no gene match: 6. Germline V gene lookup returns CDR1 SNHLY and CDR2 FYNNEI. The CDR3 DNA reads as TGTGCCAGCAGTGAAGGGGACAGGGTTCGGAACGAGCAGTACTTC. As protein: CASSEGDRVRNEQYF.

The gene calls are TRBV29-1 and TRBJ2-7; TRBD1 matches at 8 bases. CDR3 size: 14 residues. With V trimmed by 4 bases and J by 4 bases, 9 bases remained unmatched. From germline, CDR1 is SQVTM and CDR2 ANQGSEA. This chain's CDR3 is CSVAAGTGPYEQYF. Here the CDR3 DNA reads TGCAGCGTTGCGGCCGGGACAGGCCCTTACGAGCAGTACTTC.

This clone was recorded once. The junction departs from germline at one end; a sequencing error may be responsible. The rearrangement joins TRBV25-1 to TRBJ1-5; D remains unclear. The germline V gene has CDR1 MGHDK and CDR2 SYGVNS. This CDR3 comprises 13 residues. CDR3 region: CASSESANRPQHF. The CDR3 DNA reads as TGTGCCAGCAGTGAATCGGCAAATCGGCCCCAGCATTTT.

V usage is TRBV28 and J usage is TRBJ2-5; D not resolved. Trimming cost V 10 bases and J 5 bases, with 11 bases left between them. Germline V gene sequence: CDR1 MDHEN, CDR2 SYDVKM. The CDR3 has 11 residues. The CDR3 is CATSTGETQYF. The CDR3 DNA reads as TGTGCCACCTCGACCGGGGAGACCCAGTACTTC.

The V and J genes are TRBV5-1 and TRBJ2-1; 8 bases match TRBD2. This CDR3 is 15 amino acids long. In germline, CDR1 is SGHRS, CDR2 YFSETQ. V lost 1 base and J lost 6; bases outside the gene matches: 6. This CDR3 is CASSLRREVVNEQFF. The CDR3 DNA reads as TGCGCCAGCAGCTTGAGGCGGGAGGTTGTCAATGAGCAGTTCTTC.

The gene calls are TRBV7-9 and TRBJ1-4; 8 bases agree with TRBD1. Germline CDR1 is SEHNR and CDR2 is FQNEAQ (reference sequence). The J segment lost 8 bases and the V segment lost 4 bases, leaving 12 bases of the junction unmatched. This CDR3 region has 16 residues. Here the CDR3 reads CASSSGQAVRIEKLFF. CDR3 sequence (DNA): TGTGCCAGCAGCTCGGGACAGGCGGTTCGGATCGAAAAACTGTTTTTT.

The V and J genes are TRBV28 and TRBJ1-1; D is uncertain. This CDR3 has 15 amino acids. The germline CDR1 and CDR2 sequences are MDHEN and SYDVKM. The ends were cut back, 7 bases at V and 0 bases at J, with 15 bases in the middle. The CDR3 protein is CASKVRISMNTEAFF. The CDR3 coding sequence is TGTGCCAGCAAAGTCCGGATAAGTATGAACACTGAAGCTTTCTTT.

J is TRBJ2-7 and V is TRBV2, with 9 bases lining up with TRBD1. The germline gives CDR1 SNHLY, CDR2 FYNNEI. V dropped 6 bases and J dropped 6; count of bases not matched to a gene: 12. The CDR3 is made up of 15 amino acids. The CDR3 sequence: CASRAGDRGSGEQYF. CDR3 coding DNA: TGTGCCAGCAGGGCGGGAGACAGGGGGTCTGGCGAGCAGTACTTC.

Only a few counts were recorded for this clone. V is TRBV6-6 and J is TRBJ1-2; 7 bases line up with TRBD1. The V gene end was trimmed by 5 bases and the J gene end by 9 bases; junction bases not matched to a gene: 12. Germline CDR1 reads MNHNY; CDR2 reads SVGAGI (reference sequence). The CDR3 is 14 residues long. CDR3: CASSPPGQLIRYTF. As DNA, the CDR3 is TGTGCCAGCAGTCCTCCGGGACAGCTTATTCGCTACACCTTC.

The chain carries TRBV29-1 and TRBJ2-1; 8 nucleotides match TRBD2. The CDR3 is made up of 14 amino acids. With 4 bases clipped from V and 7 bases from J, the junction kept 9 bases outside the gene matches. CDR1 SQVTM and CDR2 ANQGSEA come from the germline V gene. The CDR3 DNA reads as TGCAGCGTTGTTGGCGGGAGGTCTTTAAATGAGCAGTTCTTC. Translated: CSVVGGRSLNEQFF.

The chain recombines TRBV28 with TRBJ2-3; 9 bases align to TRBD2. The V gene end was trimmed by 4 bases and the J gene end by 5 bases; junction bases not matched to a gene: 7. Per germline, CDR1 MDHEN and CDR2 SYDVKM. This CDR3 is built from 15 residues. The CDR3 here is CASSSGGRAIDTQYF. As DNA, the CDR3 is TGTGCCAGCAGTTCTGGCGGGAGGGCCATAGATACGCAGTATTTT.

This rearrangement joins TRBV19 to TRBJ1-2, with 7 bases identical to TRBD1. V shed 3 bases and J 4 bases; nucleotides not matched to a gene: 2. Per the germline V gene, CDR1 is LNHDA and CDR2 is SQIVND (reference sequence). The CDR3 sequence is 13 residues long. In DNA form, the CDR3 reads TGTGCCAGTAGTATTGGACAGGTCTATGGCTACACCTTC. Translated, it gives CASSIGQVYGYTF.

The chain uses TRBV5-4 and TRBJ2-2, with 9 bases matching TRBD2. In germline, CDR1 is SGHNT, CDR2 YYREEE (reference sequence). This CDR3 spans 15 amino acids. J was trimmed by 4 bases and V by 4 bases; bases with no gene match: 5. The CDR3 DNA is TGTGCCAGCAGCGCAACGACTAGCGGCACCGGGGAGCTGTTTTTT. This gives the protein CASSATTSGTGELFF.

The chain uses TRBV9 and TRBJ2-7, with TRBD1 matching over 10 bases. The CDR3 sequence is 15 residues long. V lost 0 bases to trimming and J lost 1 base; unmatched junction nucleotides: 1. CDR1 SGDLS and CDR2 YYNGEE come from the germline V gene. CDR3 in amino acids: CASSVGTGGSYEQYF. The CDR3 DNA reads TGTGCCAGCAGCGTAGGGACAGGGGGTTCCTACGAGCAGTACTTC.

This clone showed up just a few times. V is TRBV5-1 and J is TRBJ2-1; D call uncertain. Trimming took 0 bases from V and 8 from J, leaving 9 bases between them. There are 13 residues in the CDR3. CDR1 is SGHRS, CDR2 YFSETQ, per germline. The CDR3 nucleotides read TGCGCCAGCAGCTTGGACGATATTGATGAGCAGTTCTTC. Translated: CASSLDDIDEQFF.

There are a few counts of this clone. The chain combines TRBV5-1 with TRBJ2-7, with 14 bases that match TRBD2. After removal of 3 bases from V and 6 bases from J, the junction contained 8 bases not matched to a gene. Germline V gene data show CDR1 as SGHRS and CDR2 as YFSETQ. The CDR3 runs to 16 residues. CDR3 protein: CASSSGTSGRSSEQYF. CDR3 in DNA: TGCGCCAGCAGCTCAGGGACTAGCGGGAGATCTTCCGAGCAGTACTTC.

This clone was seen only once. The chain links TRBV10-3 to TRBJ2-2, with 7 bases matching TRBD2. The CDR3 is 15 residues long. Per germline, CDR1 ENHRY and CDR2 SYGVKD. Trimming at V came to 6 bases and at J to 6 bases, leaving 10 bases not matched to a gene. The CDR3 loop is CAIRPMGGPAGELFF. The CDR3 DNA sequence: TGTGCCATCAGACCCATGGGAGGGCCGGCCGGGGAGCTGTTTTTT.

The V call is TRBV27, the J call TRBJ2-1; D unclear. The germline V gene has CDR1 MNHEY and CDR2 SMNVEV (reference sequence). There are 14 residues in the CDR3. V was cut by 3 bases and J by 7 bases, with 13 bases left in between. The CDR3 is CASSLAGLWNEQFF. CDR3 in DNA: TGTGCCAGCAGTTTGGCCGGGCTTTGGAATGAGCAGTTCTTC.

The gene calls are TRBV19 and TRBJ2-7; maybe TRBD2 (7 bases). The germline V gene has CDR1 LNHDA and CDR2 SQIVND (reference sequence). This CDR3 region has 19 residues. Trimming pared 3 bases from V and 2 bases from J, leaving 26 bases between. Here the CDR3 DNA reads TGTGCCAGTAGTATCCGGGGGGCTACCCTGGCCACCGTACCCTACGAGCAGTACTTC. This gives the protein CASSIRGATLATVPYEQYF.

The chain carries TRBV6-5 and TRBJ2-5; D might be TRBD2 (6 bases). The CDR3 is 15 amino acids. Between the trimmed V and J ends, which lost 6 bases and 7 bases, there was a span of 21 bases. Germline loops: CDR1 MNHEY, CDR2 SVGAGI. The CDR3 here is CASSQDLAGLRTQYF. Here the CDR3 DNA reads TGTGCCAGCAGCCAGGACCTTGCGGGGCTTAGGACCCAGTACTTC.